These T cell receptor beta chains were read from a single sample in a study of cytomegalovirus exposure and HLA in healthy donors. Assay: immunoSEQ multiplex PCR; the TCRdb copy retains only in-frame clones and omits some. The repertoire holds fewer than 75,000 clones, with 60% to 85% as singletons. Sequenced material: PBMCs. The receptors originated from a man between 65 and 85 years old in good health and CMV-seronegative. CDR3s include the opening cysteine and the closing phenylalanine or tryptophan. The D gene is left open where the match is weak. For some rows the clone size is stated as once, few or many, or as a class when expanded; others skip it.

j_call | clone_size | d_call | v_call | cdr3_nt | cdr3_aa
TRBJ1-1 | few | - | TRBV7-9 | TGTGCCAGCAGCCCAGGGGCAGGGCCCACTGAAGCTTTCTTT | CASSPGAGPTEAFF
TRBJ1-5 | few | TRBD1 | TRBV10-3 | TGTGCCATCAGGGAAGGGACAGGGGGTTCCCTTCAGCCCCAGCATTTT | CAIREGTGGSLQPQHF
TRBJ1-1 | - | TRBD1 | TRBV6-5 | TGTGCCAGCAGGGGGGACAGTATGAACACTGAAGCTTTCTTT | CASRGDSMNTEAFF
TRBJ1-2 | few | - | TRBV30 | TGTGCCTGGAGTGTCCCAGGGGCCTATGGCTACACCTTC | CAWSVPGAYGYTF
TRBJ2-5 | - | TRBD2 | TRBV9 | TGTGCCAGCAGCGTAGAGTTTCCGGGACTAGCGTCCCCGCTCGCACAAGAGACCCAGTACTTC | CASSVEFPGLASPLAQETQYF
TRBJ1-5 | few | TRBD1 | TRBV27 | TGTGCCAGCAGCCGTGGCGCAGGGGGGAATCAGCCCCAGCATTTT | CASSRGAGGNQPQHF
TRBJ2-2 | - | - | TRBV11-3 | TGTGCCAGCAGCTTAGGCGGGCCCGGGGAGCTGTTTTTT | CASSLGGPGELFF
TRBJ1-5 | - | - | TRBV7-8 | TGTGCCAGCAGCTTAGTAGGGGGGGATAGCAATCAGCCCCAGCACTTT | CASSLVGGDSNQPQHF
TRBJ2-7 | - | - | TRBV5-4 | TGTGCCAGCAGCTTTCGGGACTCCTACGAGCAGTACTTC | CASSFRDSYEQYF
TRBJ1-6 | few | - | TRBV5-1 | TGCGCCAGCAGCTTGGGACAGAGAAATAATTCACCCCTCCACTTT | CASSLGQRNNSPLHF
TRBJ2-2 | - | - | TRBV18 | TGTGCCAGCTCACCCTCAGGGGCCACCGGGGAGCTGTTTTTT | CASSPSGATGELFF
TRBJ1-2 | - | TRBD1 | TRBV18 | TGTGCCAGCTCACCGGGGACAGACCCTTCTTCTAACTATGGCTACACCTTC | CASSPGTDPSSNYGYTF
TRBJ2-7 | - | TRBD1 | TRBV7-2 | TGTGCCAGCAGCTTAGACAGGGGCTACGAGCAGTACTTC | CASSLDRGYEQYF
TRBJ1-1 | - | - | TRBV11-2 | TGTGCCAGCAGCTTGGCGTTGGGGGGAAACACTGAAGCTTTCTTT | CASSLALGGNTEAFF
TRBJ2-7 | - | - | TRBV30 | TGTGCCTGGAGTAGCGGGACAGGCTACGAGCAGTACTTC | CAWSSGTGYEQYF
TRBJ1-2 | - | TRBD1 | TRBV30 | TGTGCCTGGAGTCGATCGGGACAGGGGTCATATGGCTACACCTTC | CAWSRSGQGSYGYTF
TRBJ2-7 | - | TRBD1 | TRBV7-8 | TGTGCCAGCAGCTTAGCTCGGGGACAGGGAGGGCAGTACTTC | CASSLARGQGGQYF
TRBJ2-2 | - | - | TRBV5-1 | TGCGCCAGCAGCTTGGCCCTTACGGGCACCGGGGAGCTGTTTTTT | CASSLALTGTGELFF
TRBJ2-7 | - | TRBD1 | TRBV18 | TGTGCCAGCTCACTAGACAGGGACGAGCAGTACTTC | CASSLDRDEQYF
TRBJ2-7 | - | TRBD2 | TRBV30 | TGTGCCTGGACCCCATTGCCCGGGCTAGCGGGAGCTCTCGAGCAGTACTTC | CAWTPLPGLAGALEQYF
TRBJ1-4 | few | - | TRBV28 | TGTGCCAGCAGTTTAGGAAGCGTGAATGAAAAACTGTTTTTT | CASSLGSVNEKLFF
TRBJ2-1 | - | TRBD2 | TRBV19 | TGTGCCAGTAGTATAGGGGGACTAGCGTCACACTACAATGAGCAGTTCTTC | CASSIGGLASHYNEQFF
TRBJ2-7 | - | TRBD1 | TRBV6-1 | TGTGCCAGCAGTGAAGCGCAGGGGACAGGGGGATCGATCGACGAGCAGTACTTC | CASSEAQGTGGSIDEQYF
TRBJ1-5 | - | - | TRBV19 | TGTGCCAGTAGCCCACCCCCTGGCCGAAGGGAGGGACAGCCCCAGCATTTT | CASSPPPGRREGQPQHF
TRBJ2-2 | once | - | TRBV6-6 | TGTGCCAGCAGTCCCCGGGGGACCACCGGGGAGCTGTTTTTT | CASSPRGTTGELFF
TRBJ2-3 | - | - | TRBV6-1 | TGTGCCAGCAGTGCCGAGCGAGCGGCTCGCACAGATACGCAGTATTTT | CASSAERAARTDTQYF
TRBJ1-2 | - | - | TRBV29-1 | TGCAGCGTTGAAGATCTCGCGGCCCGATATGGCTACACCTTC | CSVEDLAARYGYTF
TRBJ1-5 | - | - | TRBV5-8 | TGTGCCAGCAGCTTGATTTCGACAGGTCTTAGCAATCAGCCCCAGCATTTT | CASSLISTGLSNQPQHF